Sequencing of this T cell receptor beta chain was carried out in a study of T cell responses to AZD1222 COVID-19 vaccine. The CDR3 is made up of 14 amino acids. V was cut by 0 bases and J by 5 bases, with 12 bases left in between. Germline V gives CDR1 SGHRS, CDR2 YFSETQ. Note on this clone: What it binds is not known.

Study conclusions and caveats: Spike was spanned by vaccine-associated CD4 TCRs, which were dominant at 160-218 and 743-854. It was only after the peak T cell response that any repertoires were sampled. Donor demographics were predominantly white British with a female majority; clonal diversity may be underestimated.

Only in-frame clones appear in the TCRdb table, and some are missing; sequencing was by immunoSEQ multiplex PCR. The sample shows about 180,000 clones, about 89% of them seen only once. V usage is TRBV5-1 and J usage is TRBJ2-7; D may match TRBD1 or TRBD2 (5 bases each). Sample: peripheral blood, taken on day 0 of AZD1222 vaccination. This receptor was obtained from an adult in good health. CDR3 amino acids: CASSLEGPQDEQYF. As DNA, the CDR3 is TGCGCCAGCAGCTTGGAGGGACCCCAGGACGAGCAGTACTTC.